These 27 T cell receptor beta chains share one sample of origin, sequenced in a study of blood T cell repertoires in COVID-19. Some clones are missing from TCRdb's copy, which holds only in-frame ones; the method was immunoSEQ multiplex PCR. The top ten clones hold approximately 1.3% of a sample with a few hundred thousand clones, around 83% of them seen once. Sequencing was done on a sample of peripheral blood. These receptors came from a woman between 35 and 50 years old who had recovered from COVID-19.

For this clone: This sample also contains other DNA sequences that code for the same CDR3. V and J are TRBV28 and TRBJ1-2, with D possibly being TRBD1 (5 bases). Trimming pared 3 bases from V and 6 bases from J, leaving 8 bases between. There are 12 residues in the CDR3. CDR1 MDHEN and CDR2 SYDVKM come from the germline V gene. Written as DNA, the CDR3 is TGTGCCAGCAGTTTTTTAGGGGATGGCTACACCTTC. This codes for CASSFLGDGYTF.

The table lists this clone with a count of one. CDR3 sequence: CASSQDLIGGMDQPQHF. Here the CDR3 DNA reads TGTGCCAGCAGCCAAGATCTTATCGGGGGTATGGATCAGCCCCAGCATTTT. V and J are TRBV3-1 (or the pseudogene TRBV3-2) and TRBJ1-5, with a possible D match to TRBD1 (5 bases). Trimming shortened V by 0 bases and J by 5 bases, and 17 bases separated the two germline ends. The CDR3 is made up of 17 amino acids. Germline assignment: CDR1 LGHDT and CDR2 YNNKEL (reference sequence).

V usage is TRBV6-5 and J usage is TRBJ2-1; TRBD1 agrees at 10 bases. This CDR3 is built from 14 residues. After removal of 5 bases from V and 10 bases from J, the junction contained 8 bases not matched to a gene. CDR1 MNHEY and CDR2 SVGAGI come from the germline V gene. This CDR3 is CASSPGTGVSEQFF. The CDR3 nucleotides read TGTGCCAGCAGTCCTGGGACAGGGGTAAGCGAGCAGTTCTTC.

Points on this clone: The same CDR3 also results from other DNA sequences found in this sample. The gene calls are TRBV28 and TRBJ2-3; 14 bases are shared with TRBD2. This CDR3 comprises 15 residues. The germline CDR1 and CDR2 sequences are MDHEN and SYDVKM. V was clipped by 6 bases and J by 3 bases; unmatched bases: 2. CDR3 region: CASSRLAGGTDTQYF. The CDR3 DNA follows: TGTGCCAGCAGCCGACTAGCGGGGGGGACAGATACGCAGTATTTT.

This sequence joins TRBV19 and TRBJ2-1; TRBD2 matches 11 bases. The germline gives CDR1 LNHDA, CDR2 SQIVND (reference sequence). J gave up 5 bases and V 7 bases, and 10 bases lay outside the gene matches. CDR3 size: 16 residues. The DNA of the CDR3 is TGTGCCAGTACGGGACTAATAGCGGGGGGGGACAATGAGCAGTTCTTC. It encodes CASTGLIAGGDNEQFF.

This sequence joins TRBV7-9 and TRBJ1-6; possible D gene TRBD1, 5 bases. This CDR3 is built from 15 residues. CDR1 is SEHNR, CDR2 FQNEAQ, per germline (reference sequence). Trimming removed 2 bases at V and 8 bases at J, with 13 bases between. DNA of the CDR3: TGTGCCAGCAGCTTATTTGGACATTGGGATTCACCCCTCCACTTT. Its protein is CASSLFGHWDSPLHF.

The gene calls are TRBV4-1 and TRBJ1-2, with D hard to call. V dropped 0 bases and J dropped 6 bases, with 8 bases sitting between them. In germline, CDR1 is MGHRA, CDR2 YSYEKL. CDR3 length: 13 residues. The CDR3 DNA sequence: TGCGCCAGCAGCCAAGAGTACGGGAATGGCTACACCTTC. Residues: CASSQEYGNGYTF.

A few counts support this clone. This rearrangement joins TRBV10-3 to TRBJ1-1; D unresolved. From germline, CDR1 is ENHRY and CDR2 SYGVKD. There are 14 residues in the CDR3. The V end lost 2 bases, the J end lost 5 bases, and 12 bases lay between the germline ends. CDR3 amino acids: CAISELSERTEAFF. CDR3 nucleotides: TGTGCCATCAGTGAGCTTAGCGAAAGGACTGAAGCTTTCTTT.

The chain links TRBV20-1 to TRBJ2-7, with TRBD1 as a possible D gene (6 bases). There are 11 residues in the CDR3. CDR1 is DFQATT and CDR2 is SNEGSKA in the germline V gene (reference sequence). V shed 6 bases and J shed 2 bases, with 8 bases lying between them. The CDR3 coding sequence is TGCAGTGCCCAGGGGACCTACGAGCAGTACTTC. This codes for CSAQGTYEQYF.

This chain connects TRBV9 to TRBJ1-2, with a possible D match to TRBD1 (6 bases). Trimming pared 4 bases from V and 8 bases from J, leaving 24 bases between. Germline V gene sequence: CDR1 SGDLS, CDR2 YYNGEE. The CDR3 runs 16 residues. CDR3 nucleotide sequence: TGTGCCAGCAGCTCACGTTATGTGGGGGCAGCCTGGGGCTACACCTTC. Its protein product is CASSSRYVGAAWGYTF.

This clone showed up just once. V usage is TRBV5-5 and J usage is TRBJ1-1; D ambiguous. There are 13 residues in the CDR3. Germline loops: CDR1 SGHKS, CDR2 YYEKEE (reference sequence). Trimming cost V 2 bases and J 3 bases, with 8 bases left between them. Here the CDR3 DNA reads TGTGCCAGCAGCTTTGCCCCAGACACTGAAGCTTTCTTT. Its translation: CASSFAPDTEAFF. The variable domain in full, with the rest retrieved from reference TRBV5-5 and TRBJ1-1, is DAGVTQSPTHLIKTRGQQVTLRCSPISGHKSVSWYQQVLGQGPQFIFQYYEKEERGRGNFPDRFSARQFPNYSSELNVNALLLGDSALYLCASSFAPDTEAFFGQGTRLTVV.

The chain has TRBV7-2 and TRBJ2-3; TRBD1 matches at 9 bases. The length of the CDR3 is 14 residues. Trimming took 5 bases from V and 4 from J; bases not matched to a gene: 4. Germline V gene sequence: CDR1 SGHTA, CDR2 FQGNSA. In DNA form, the CDR3 reads TGTGCCAGCAGCACGACAGGGGGGGCAGATACGCAGTATTTT. Amino acid sequence: CASSTTGGADTQYF.

This clone was seen a few times. The chain is built from TRBV5-1 and TRBJ2-7; D perhaps matches TRBD2 (6 bases). From germline, CDR1 is SGHRS and CDR2 YFSETQ. The ends were cut back, 0 bases at V and 12 bases at J, with 19 bases in the middle. The CDR3 extends over 14 amino acids. The CDR3 DNA is TGCGCCAGCAGCTTGGTGGGACCCCCGGGAGAGTGGTACTTC. Protein sequence: CASSLVGPPGEWYF.

J is TRBJ1-4 and V is TRBV13, with 11 bases identical to TRBD1. This CDR3 contains 17 residues. Germline V gene data show CDR1 as PRHDT and CDR2 as FYEKMQ (reference sequence). V dropped 3 bases and J dropped 4; count of bases not matched to a gene: 7. This chain's CDR3 is CASSFGDRGLYNEKLFF. The CDR3 nucleotides are TGTGCCAGCAGCTTCGGGGACAGGGGGTTGTATAATGAAAAACTGTTTTTT. Complete variable domain (other parts from reference TRBV13 and TRBJ1-4): AAGVIQSPRHLIKEKRETATLKCYPIPRHDTVYWYQQGPGQDPQFLISFYEKMQSDKGSIPDRFSAQQFSDYHSELNMSSLELGDSALYFCASSFGDRGLYNEKLFFGSGTQLSVL.

The chain employs TRBV5-8 and TRBJ2-3; possibly TRBD2 for D (5 bases). V lost 5 bases, J lost 0 bases, and 13 bases lay in between. Germline CDR1 reads SGHTS; CDR2 reads YDEGEE. This CDR3 has 15 amino acids. For the CDR3, the DNA is TGTGCCAGCAGTCGTCCGCGGGCAAGCACAGATACGCAGTATTTT. Translation gives CASSRPRASTDTQYF.

The rearrangement uses TRBV6-2 or TRBV6-3 and TRBJ2-1; a possible D gene is TRBD2 (5 bases). The CDR3 runs to 15 residues. Germline CDR1 MNHEY, CDR2 SVGEGT. Trimming took 4 bases from V and 4 from J, leaving 14 bases between them. CDR3 sequence: CASSLFRGLYNEQFF. Here the CDR3 DNA reads TGTGCCAGCAGTTTGTTCCGGGGTTTGTACAATGAGCAGTTCTTC.

The rearrangement joins TRBV7-9 to TRBJ2-5; 7 bases are a match to TRBD2. This CDR3 has 14 residues. Germline lookup yields CDR1 SEHNR and CDR2 FQNEAQ (reference sequence). Unmatched junction bases numbered 3, after V lost 1 base and J lost 4 bases. The CDR3, as DNA: TGTGCCAGCAGCTTAGGGGGCGGGGGAGAGACCCAGTACTTC. Translating gives CASSLGGGGETQYF.

The chain joins TRBV27 to TRBJ1-5; D is uncertain. The germline V gene has CDR1 MNHEY and CDR2 SMNVEV (reference sequence). V was cut by 4 bases and J by 6 bases, with 7 bases left in between. The CDR3 consists of 12 residues. CDR3 sequence (DNA): TGTGCCAGCAGTTCCCCCGGTCAGCCCCAGCATTTT. Protein sequence: CASSSPGQPQHF.

The chain recombines TRBV3-1 (or the pseudogene TRBV3-2) with TRBJ2-4; perhaps TRBD1 as D (5 bases). Germline V CDR1 and CDR2: LGHDT, YNNKEL (reference sequence). Trimming shortened V by 3 bases and J by 8 bases, and 11 bases separated the two germline ends. This CDR3 comprises 13 residues. CDR3 nucleotide sequence: TGTGCCAGCAGCCATCAGGGTGGGGACATTCAGTACTTC. Its protein product is CASSHQGGDIQYF.

This rearrangement joins TRBV4-3 to TRBJ2-7, with a tentative D call TRBD1 (5 bases). Germline V gene lookup returns CDR1 LGHNA and CDR2 YSLEER. The CDR3 contains 15 residues. V was pared by 2 bases and J by 1 base, with 12 bases between. The CDR3 protein is CASSQIQGRSYEQYF. The CDR3 DNA is TGCGCCAGCAGCCAAATCCAGGGCAGGTCCTACGAGCAGTACTTC.

J is TRBJ2-4 and V is TRBV9, with 7 nucleotides matching TRBD1. V gave up 0 bases and J gave up 0 bases; unmatched junction bases: 9. Germline-derived CDR1 and CDR2 are SGDLS and YYNGEE. CDR3 length: 18 amino acids. The CDR3 bases are TGTGCCAGCAGCGTAGACCCTTCAGGGGACAGAGCCAAAAACATTCAGTACTTC. Its protein product is CASSVDPSGDRAKNIQYF.

The rearrangement links TRBV29-1 to TRBJ2-5, with 10 bases lining up with TRBD2. The V gene end was trimmed by 4 bases and the J gene end by 4 bases; junction bases not matched to a gene: 6. This CDR3 has 14 residues. Germline V gene lookup returns CDR1 SQVTM and CDR2 ANQGSEA. The CDR3 DNA reads as TGCAGCGTTGTTAGTGAGCGGGGGGGAGAGACCCAGTACTTC. This translates into CSVVSERGGETQYF.

The chain is built from TRBV27 and TRBJ2-2; possibly TRBD2 for D (6 bases). The CDR3 runs to 15 residues. Germline values: CDR1 MNHEY, CDR2 SMNVEV (reference sequence). Trimming left V 8 bases short and J 8 bases short, with 21 bases between. CDR3 sequence: CASLERADLRGELFF. DNA of the CDR3: TGTGCCAGCCTCGAGCGGGCCGACTTAAGAGGGGAGCTGTTTTTT.

The J gene is TRBJ2-7, the V gene TRBV19; the D gene is possibly TRBD1 (5 bases). The CDR3 is 13 residues long. CDR1 and CDR2 from the germline V gene are LNHDA and SQIVND (reference sequence). The V gene lost 5 bases and the J gene lost 4 bases, with 12 bases spanning the gap. In DNA, the CDR3 is TGTGCCAGTAGTTCGCCAGGGATGTACGAGCAGTACTTC. Its translation: CASSSPGMYEQYF.

V is TRBV12-3 or TRBV12-4 and J is TRBJ1-5, with D hard to call. This CDR3 is built from 13 residues. The V and J ends lost 4 bases and 7 bases respectively, with 11 bases between them. CDR3 coding DNA: TGTGCCAGCAGTTCCGGCAGGAACCAGCCCCAGCATTTT. Translation: CASSSGRNQPQHF.

V is TRBV28 and J is TRBJ2-5; a possible D gene is TRBD2 (5 bases). Germline V gives CDR1 MDHEN, CDR2 SYDVKM. With 6 bases removed from V and 3 bases from J, the gap between germline ends came to 14 bases. The CDR3 runs to 14 residues. The CDR3 reads CASRLGSSKETQYF. Written as DNA, the CDR3 is TGTGCCAGCAGGTTGGGGAGCAGTAAAGAGACCCAGTACTTC.

The V and J genes are TRBV7-9 and TRBJ2-1, with D perhaps matching TRBD2 (5 bases). V dropped 2 bases and J dropped 10 bases, with 9 bases sitting between them. The CDR3 totals 12 residues. Germline assignment: CDR1 SEHNR and CDR2 FQNEAQ (reference sequence). This CDR3 reads CASSLRGFEQFF. CDR3 nucleotide sequence: TGTGCCAGCAGCTTACGGGGATTCGAGCAGTTCTTC.